This T cell receptor beta chain originates from a study of metastatic and nonmetastatic thyroid tumors. Looking at the study overall: Where malignant and benign thyroid patients were concerned, repertoires were compared across blood and tumor or nodule tissue. Whole-study findings and limits: Patients with malignant thyroid tumors reportedly had significantly higher TCR beta diversity than those with benign nodules, in blood and tumor.

Methods used by the authors: Between-group CDR3 differences, defined by clinicopathological status, yielded a distant-metastasis classifier for papillary thyroid cancer. TCRdb redid the clone calls on the PCR reads using MiXCR. These V and J calls derive from TCRdb rather than the authors' analysis. Of about 69,000 clones in the sample, 13% to 15% were seen once. Before thyroid surgery, none of the patients had received any treatment. As concerns this clone: Antigen: not known.

V was shortened by 0 bases and J by 7 bases, with 15 bases between the two germline ends. There are 14 residues in the CDR3. CDR1 DFQATT and CDR2 SNEGSKA come from the germline V gene (reference sequence). This TCR was recovered from a male donor with papillary thyroid cancer or a benign thyroid nodule (not recorded which). Some clones in this sample may be carry-over from other donors' samples. Sample: blood. The chain has TRBV20-1 and TRBJ1-1, with unresolved D. CDR3 DNA: TGCAGTGCTAGAGATGTACAGCTGGGGATTGAAGCTTTCTTT. It yields the protein CSARDVQLGIEAFF.